These 5 T cell receptor beta chains came from one sample sequenced in a study of CD8+ T cells in alopecia areata. cDNA serving as the sequencing template came from extracted, reverse transcribed RNA. Sequenced by immunoSEQ multiplex PCR; TCRdb stores in-frame clones only, minus some. The sample carries 190,000 or so clones, 58% recorded once. The treatment denotes: oral pan-JAK inhibitor, 5-10 mg twice daily. Here the sequenced sample was CD4+ T cells sorted from blood, taken at week 24, from a patient treated with tofacitinib. Receptors were obtained from a human donor with alopecia areata.

This clone was detected only a few times. V usage is TRBV15 and J usage is TRBJ2-5, with TRBD1 as a possible D gene (5 bases). The CDR3 has 13 residues. Deletions cut 5 bases from V and 5 bases from J, with 12 bases between. Germline V gene sequence: CDR1 LNHNV, CDR2 YYDKDF (reference sequence). CDR3 DNA sequence: TGTGCCACCAGCCCCACCGCAGGGGAGACCCAGTACTTC. It translates to CATSPTAGETQYF.

This chain joins TRBV7-9 and TRBJ1-6; D perhaps matches TRBD1 (6 bases). CDR1 and CDR2 from the germline V gene are SEHNR and FQNEAQ (reference sequence). With 8 bases removed from V and 9 bases from J, the gap between germline ends came to 17 bases. This CDR3 contains 14 residues. CDR3 nucleotide sequence: TGTGCCAGCCGCACGGGGGGGCCTAGTTCACCCCTCCACTTT. Its translation is CASRTGGPSSPLHF.

The genes are TRBV9 and TRBJ2-5, with D perhaps matching TRBD1 (6 bases). This CDR3 contains 14 residues. Between the trimmed V and J ends, which lost 4 bases and 4 bases, there was a span of 14 bases. Per the germline V gene, CDR1 is SGDLS and CDR2 is YYNGEE. CDR3 sequence (DNA): TGTGCCAGCAGCAGCTTACAGGGAATAGAGACCCAGTACTTC. Translating it yields CASSSLQGIETQYF. Full variable domain (missing parts from reference TRBV9 and TRBJ2-5): DSGVTQTPKHLITATGQRVTLRCSPRSGDLSVYWYQQSLDQGLQFLIQYYNGEERAKGNILERFSAQQFPDLHSELNLSSLELGDSALYFCASSSLQGIETQYFGPGTRLLVL.

CDR3: CASSLWADSYEQYF. The CDR3 bases are TGCGCCAGCAGCTTGTGGGCGGATTCCTACGAGCAGTACTTC. The V call is TRBV5-1, the J call TRBJ2-7; no reliable D call. Germline assignment: CDR1 SGHRS and CDR2 YFSETQ. The V and J ends lost 1 base and 1 base respectively, with 9 bases between them. The CDR3 extends over 14 amino acids.

The J gene is TRBJ2-1, the V gene TRBV29-1; a possible D gene is TRBD2 (5 bases). Trimming shortened V by 5 bases and J by 6 bases, and 14 bases separated the two germline ends. The CDR3 runs to 13 residues. Germline assignment: CDR1 SQVTM and CDR2 ANQGSEA. CDR3 protein: CSVKRLAGNEQFF. CDR3 DNA: TGCAGCGTTAAGCGCCTAGCCGGCAATGAGCAGTTCTTC.